Listed here are 9 T cell receptor beta chains from one sample, sequenced in a study of blood T cell repertoires in COVID-19. This table comes from immunoSEQ multiplex PCR, and its TCRdb copy is limited to in-frame clones, with some not included. Seen here are approximately 470,000 clones, roughly 88% observed once, and the top ten hold approximately 3.4%. Sequencing input: peripheral blood. These receptors all stem from a human donor in a cohort sampled during active COVID-19.

The chain employs TRBV7-2 and TRBJ2-2; a weak D match, TRBD2 (7 bases). Deletions cut 5 bases from V and 5 bases from J, with 15 bases between. The CDR3 is 15 residues long. The germline V gene has CDR1 SGHTA and CDR2 FQGNSA. The CDR3 sequence: CASSGRGGGTGELFF. CDR3 bases: TGTGCCAGCAGCGGCCGGGGAGGGGGTACCGGGGAGCTGTTTTTT.

The gene calls are TRBV19 and TRBJ1-5; D is unclear. Looked up from germline, CDR1 is LNHDA and CDR2 is SQIVND (reference sequence). This CDR3 has 16 residues. The V and J ends lost 6 bases and 2 bases respectively, with 17 bases between them. CDR3 in DNA: TGTGCCAGTAGCCCTCTCCGGTCGCAACGCAATCAGCCCCAGCATTTT. This codes for CASSPLRSQRNQPQHF.

The chain is built from TRBV18 and TRBJ2-3; 7 bases are shared with TRBD2. The germline V gene has CDR1 KGHSH and CDR2 LQKENI. V lost 3 bases to trimming and J lost 1 base; unmatched junction nucleotides: 13. This CDR3 spans 18 amino acids. The CDR3 nucleotides are TGTGCCAGCTCACCCCCCGTTCGGGGGGAGTGGGGCACAGATACGCAGTATTTT. It yields the protein CASSPPVRGEWGTDTQYF.

V gene TRBV18 combines with J gene TRBJ1-6; D is unclear. Between the trimmed V and J ends, which lost 1 base and 10 bases, there was a span of 14 bases. Germline CDR1 KGHSH, CDR2 LQKENI. This CDR3 is 15 amino acids long. This CDR3 is CASSPQTGWWSPLHF. The DNA of the CDR3 is TGTGCCAGCTCACCACAAACGGGGTGGTGGTCACCCCTCCACTTT.

This clone occurred many times. The DNA of the CDR3 is TGTGCCAGTAGTTTTCCAGACACCACCGGGGAGCTGTTTTTT. Protein: CASSFPDTTGELFF. This chain uses TRBV19 with TRBJ2-2, with D unresolved. V was clipped by 5 bases and J by 4 bases, with 11 bases between them. The CDR3 has 14 residues. In germline, CDR1 is LNHDA, CDR2 SQIVND (reference sequence).

V usage is TRBV18 and J usage is TRBJ1-6; TRBD1 might be the D (5 bases). The germline gives CDR1 KGHSH, CDR2 LQKENI. V was cut by 6 bases and J by 5 bases, with 17 bases left in between. The CDR3 has 16 amino acids. The CDR3 spells CASSSTVGGNNSPLHF. The CDR3 coding sequence is TGTGCCAGCTCGTCTACAGTCGGGGGTAATAATTCACCCCTCCACTTT. Together with reference TRBV18 and TRBJ1-6, the CDR3 gives the full variable domain: NAGVMQNPRHLVRRRGQEARLRCSPMKGHSHVYWYRQLPEEGLKFMVYLQKENIIDESGMPKERFSAEFPKEGPSILRIQQVVRGDSAAYFCASSSTVGGNNSPLHFGNGTRLTVT.

The CDR3 nucleotides read TGTGCCAGTCGCCTTAGCGGGGGCACAGATACGCAGTATTTT. It codes for CASRLSGGTDTQYF. V usage is TRBV19 and J usage is TRBJ2-3, with TRBD2 matching 8 bases. This CDR3 has 14 residues. V lost 8 bases, J lost 1 base, and 5 bases stayed unmatched. CDR1 is LNHDA, CDR2 SQIVND, per germline (reference sequence).

V and J are TRBV25-1 and TRBJ2-7, with D perhaps matching TRBD2 (6 bases). Germline CDR1 is MGHDK and CDR2 is SYGVNS. Trimming pared 4 bases from V and 3 bases from J, leaving 13 bases between. CDR3 length equals 14 residues. The CDR3 loop reads CASSVGGSLYEQYF. CDR3 nucleotide sequence: TGTGCCAGCAGTGTTGGGGGGTCCCTCTACGAGCAGTACTTC.

The chain combines TRBV11-2 with TRBJ2-5, with 14 nucleotides matching TRBD2. CDR1 is SGHAT and CDR2 is FQNNGV in the germline V gene. The junction had 10 bases not matched to a gene; V was cut back by 6 bases and J by 4 bases. This CDR3 has 17 residues. The CDR3 coding sequence is TGTGCCAGCAGGACTAGCGGGAGGGCCGGGCGGGTAGAGACCCAGTACTTC. It translates to CASRTSGRAGRVETQYF.